In its sample, the clone carrying this TCR beta chain was seen many times. What it binds is not known. These data are taken from a study of spatial heterogeneity in lung cancer. Study findings and constraints: It was found that expanded intratumoral alpha and beta TCR counts tracked tumor mutation counts.

The time point is: sample taken at primary tumor resection. No cells were sorted before sequencing. The whole RNA sequenced was extracted from tumor, nontumor lung or frozen PBMC. Germline V gene data show CDR1 as SNHLY and CDR2 as FYNNEI. This CDR3 contains 13 residues. With 5 bases removed from V and 8 bases from J, the gap between germline ends came to 10 bases. TCRdb reprocessed the 5' RACE reads with MiXCR, giving one entry per CDR3 protein. The sample consists of some 9,500 distinct CDR3 sequences, roughly 13% of them appearing once. The chain couples TRBV2 to TRBJ1-6; D remains ambiguous. The material was lung tumor tissue, obtained at surgery. The receptor was isolated from a male donor with early-stage non-small cell lung cancer. Here the CDR3 DNA reads TGTGCCAGCAGTCCAGAGTCGGATTCACCCCTCCACTTT. Protein product: CASSPESDSPLHF.